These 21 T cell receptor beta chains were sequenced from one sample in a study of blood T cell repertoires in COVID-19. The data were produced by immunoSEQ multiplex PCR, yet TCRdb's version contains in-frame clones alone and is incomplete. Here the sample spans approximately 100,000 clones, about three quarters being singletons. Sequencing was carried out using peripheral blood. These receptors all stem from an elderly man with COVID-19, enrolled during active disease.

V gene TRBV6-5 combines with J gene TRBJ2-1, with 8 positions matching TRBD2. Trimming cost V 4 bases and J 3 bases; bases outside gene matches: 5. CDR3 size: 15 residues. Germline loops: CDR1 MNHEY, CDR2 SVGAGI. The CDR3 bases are TGTGCCAGCAGTTTAGCGGGACTCAACTACAATGAGCAGTTCTTC. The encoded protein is CASSLAGLNYNEQFF.

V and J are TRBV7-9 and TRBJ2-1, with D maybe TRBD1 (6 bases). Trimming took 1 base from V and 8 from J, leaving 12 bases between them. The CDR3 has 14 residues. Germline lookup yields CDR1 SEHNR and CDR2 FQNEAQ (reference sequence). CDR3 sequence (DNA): TGTGCCAGCAGCTTAGGGGGGCTAGCTGATGAGCAGTTCTTC. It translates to CASSLGGLADEQFF.

The DNA for the CDR3 is TGTGCCGGTCTGAACAGCTCTGGAAACACCATATATTTT. It codes for CAGLNSSGNTIYF. The genes are TRBV7-9 and TRBJ1-3; no clear D gene. Trimming took 11 bases from V and 0 from J, leaving 11 bases between them. This CDR3 is built from 13 residues. Germline loops: CDR1 SEHNR, CDR2 FQNEAQ (reference sequence).

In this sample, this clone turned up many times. The CDR3: CASSLTGDHEQYF. CDR3 sequence (DNA): TGTGCCAGCAGTCTTACAGGGGACCACGAGCAGTACTTC. The rearrangement uses TRBV27 and TRBJ2-7; TRBD1 matches 7 bases. Germline lookup yields CDR1 MNHEY and CDR2 SMNVEV (reference sequence). V dropped 5 bases and J dropped 5; count of bases not matched to a gene: 6. The CDR3 is made up of 13 amino acids.

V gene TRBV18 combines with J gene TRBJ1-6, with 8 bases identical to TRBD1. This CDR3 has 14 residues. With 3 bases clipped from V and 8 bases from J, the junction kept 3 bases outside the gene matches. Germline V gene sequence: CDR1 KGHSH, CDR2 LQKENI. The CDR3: CASSPTGEDSPLHF. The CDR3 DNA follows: TGTGCCAGCTCACCGACAGGGGAAGATTCACCCCTCCACTTT.

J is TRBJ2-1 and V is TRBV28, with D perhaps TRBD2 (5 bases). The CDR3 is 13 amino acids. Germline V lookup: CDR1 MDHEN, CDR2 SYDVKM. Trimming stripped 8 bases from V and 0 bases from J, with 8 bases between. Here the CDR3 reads CASGSGSYNEQFF. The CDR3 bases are TGTGCCAGCGGAAGCGGCTCCTACAATGAGCAGTTCTTC.

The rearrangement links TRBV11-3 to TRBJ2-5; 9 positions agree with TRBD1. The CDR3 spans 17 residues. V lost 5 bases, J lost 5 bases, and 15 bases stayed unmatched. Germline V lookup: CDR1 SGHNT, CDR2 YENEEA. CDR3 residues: CASSLSPGQGFQETQYF. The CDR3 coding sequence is TGTGCCAGCAGCCTTTCGCCAGGACAGGGGTTCCAGGAGACCCAGTACTTC.

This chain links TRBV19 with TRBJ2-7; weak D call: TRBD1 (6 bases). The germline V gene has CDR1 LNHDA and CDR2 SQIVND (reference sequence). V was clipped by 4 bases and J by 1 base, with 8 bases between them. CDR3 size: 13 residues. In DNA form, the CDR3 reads TGTGCCAGTAGTACAGGGGCTTCCTACGAGCAGTACTTC. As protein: CASSTGASYEQYF.

CDR3 sequence (DNA): TGTGCCAGCAGCTTAGGCGGGAGGCGCCAAGAGACCCAGTACTTC. The encoded protein is CASSLGGRRQETQYF. The V and J genes are TRBV11-2 and TRBJ2-5; 8 nucleotides line up with TRBD2. CDR3 length: 15 amino acids. Per germline, CDR1 SGHAT and CDR2 FQNNGV. The junction had 2 bases not matched to a gene; V was cut back by 1 base and J by 1 base.

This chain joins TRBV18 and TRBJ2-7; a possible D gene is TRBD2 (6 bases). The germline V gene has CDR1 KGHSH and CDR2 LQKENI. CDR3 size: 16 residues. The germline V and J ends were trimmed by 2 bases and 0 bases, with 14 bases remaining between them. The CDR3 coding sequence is TGTGCCAGCTCACCAGGAGGGCAGGCGAGCTCCTACGAGCAGTACTTC. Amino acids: CASSPGGQASSYEQYF.

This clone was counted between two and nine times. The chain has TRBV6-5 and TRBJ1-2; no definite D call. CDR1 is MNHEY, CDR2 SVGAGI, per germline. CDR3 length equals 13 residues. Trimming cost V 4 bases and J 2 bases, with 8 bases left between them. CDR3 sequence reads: CASSSPGNYGYTF. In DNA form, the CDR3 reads TGTGCCAGCAGTTCCCCCGGGAACTATGGCTACACCTTC.

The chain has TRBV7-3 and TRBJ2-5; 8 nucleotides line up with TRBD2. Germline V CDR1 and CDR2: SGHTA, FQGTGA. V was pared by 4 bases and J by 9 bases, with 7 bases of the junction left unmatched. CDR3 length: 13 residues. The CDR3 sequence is CASSSYPGGAQYF. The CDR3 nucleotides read TGTGCCAGCAGCTCTTATCCCGGGGGGGCCCAGTACTTC.

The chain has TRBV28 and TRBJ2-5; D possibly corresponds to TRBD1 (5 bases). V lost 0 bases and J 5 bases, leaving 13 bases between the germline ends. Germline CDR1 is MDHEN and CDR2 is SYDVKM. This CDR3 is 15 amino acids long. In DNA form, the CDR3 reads TGTGCCAGCAGTTTATGGAGCAGGGCTGGGGAGACCCAGTACTTC. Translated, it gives CASSLWSRAGETQYF. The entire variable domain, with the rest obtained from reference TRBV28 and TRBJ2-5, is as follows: DVKVTQSSRYLVKRTGEKVFLECVQDMDHENMFWYRQDPGLGLRLIYFSYDVKMKEKGDIPEGYSVSREKKERFSLILESASTNQTSMYLCASSLWSRAGETQYFGPGTRLLVL.

In nucleotides, the CDR3 is TGTGCCAGCAGCTTAGTGGCAGACATCGAAGAGACCCAGTACTTC. Protein: CASSLVADIEETQYF. The chain is built from TRBV7-9 and TRBJ2-5, with unresolved D. The CDR3 has 15 residues. Germline-derived CDR1 and CDR2 are SEHNR and FQNEAQ (reference sequence). Trimming cost V 1 base and J 3 bases, with 12 bases left between them. The whole variable domain, filled in from reference TRBV7-9 and TRBJ2-5, reads DTGVSQNPRHKITKRGQNVTFRCDPISEHNRLYWYRQTLGQGPEFLTYFQNEAQLEKSRLLSDRFSAERPKGSFSTLEIQRTEQGDSAMYLCASSLVADIEETQYFGPGTRLLVL.

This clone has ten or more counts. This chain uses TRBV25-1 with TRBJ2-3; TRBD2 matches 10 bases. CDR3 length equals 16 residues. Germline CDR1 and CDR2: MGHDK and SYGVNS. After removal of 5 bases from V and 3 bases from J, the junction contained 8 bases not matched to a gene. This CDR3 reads CASSRPSGSGTDTQYF. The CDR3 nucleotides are TGTGCCAGCAGTAGGCCTAGCGGGAGTGGGACAGATACGCAGTATTTT. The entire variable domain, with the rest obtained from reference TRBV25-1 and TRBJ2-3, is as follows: EADIYQTPRYLVIGTGKKITLECSQTMGHDKMYWYQQDPGMELHLIHYSYGVNSTEKGDLSSESTVSRIRTEHFPLTLESARPSHTSQYLCASSRPSGSGTDTQYFGPGTRLTVL.

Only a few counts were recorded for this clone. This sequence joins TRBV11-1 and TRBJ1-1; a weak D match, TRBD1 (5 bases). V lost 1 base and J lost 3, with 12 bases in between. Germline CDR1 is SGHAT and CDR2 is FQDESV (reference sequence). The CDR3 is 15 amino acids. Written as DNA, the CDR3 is TGTGCCAGCAGCTTAGTGTCCAGGGATTACACTGAAGCTTTCTTT. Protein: CASSLVSRDYTEAFF.

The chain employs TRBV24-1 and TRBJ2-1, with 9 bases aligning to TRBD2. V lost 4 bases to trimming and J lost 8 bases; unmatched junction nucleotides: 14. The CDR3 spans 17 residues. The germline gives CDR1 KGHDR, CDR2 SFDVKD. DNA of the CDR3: TGTGCCACCAGTGACTTCCTGCGGGCGGGAGGGTTGGATGAGCAGTTCTTC. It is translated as CATSDFLRAGGLDEQFF.

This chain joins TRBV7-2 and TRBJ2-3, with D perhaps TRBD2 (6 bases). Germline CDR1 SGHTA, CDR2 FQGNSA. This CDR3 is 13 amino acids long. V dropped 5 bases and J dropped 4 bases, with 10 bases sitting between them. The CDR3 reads CASSITSSDTQYF. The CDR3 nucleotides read TGTGCCAGCAGCATAACTAGCTCAGATACGCAGTATTTT.

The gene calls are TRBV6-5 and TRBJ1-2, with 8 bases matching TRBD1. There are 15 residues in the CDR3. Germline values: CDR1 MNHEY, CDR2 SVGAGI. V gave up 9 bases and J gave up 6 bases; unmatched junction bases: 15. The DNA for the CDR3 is TGTGCCAGTTCTCCGGGACAGGCTTTACCTAATGGCTACACCTTC. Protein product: CASSPGQALPNGYTF.

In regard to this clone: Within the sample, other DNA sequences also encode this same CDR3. The CDR3 DNA sequence: TGTGCCAGCAGTTTCGGGGGGAACACTGAAGCTTTCTTT. Its translation: CASSFGGNTEAFF. The chain carries TRBV12-3 or TRBV12-4 and TRBJ1-1, with D perhaps matching TRBD1 (5 bases). CDR3 length equals 13 residues. Trimming stripped 3 bases from V and 1 base from J, with 6 bases between.

The CDR3 DNA follows: TGTGCCAGCAGCGCCTGGGACAGGGGGGTTGAAAAACTGTTTTTT. It encodes CASSAWDRGVEKLFF. The rearrangement uses TRBV9 and TRBJ1-4; 11 nucleotides match TRBD1. CDR1 and CDR2 (germline): SGDLS, YYNGEE. There are 15 residues in the CDR3. The V segment lost 3 bases and the J segment 7 bases; nucleotides outside the gene matches: 5.